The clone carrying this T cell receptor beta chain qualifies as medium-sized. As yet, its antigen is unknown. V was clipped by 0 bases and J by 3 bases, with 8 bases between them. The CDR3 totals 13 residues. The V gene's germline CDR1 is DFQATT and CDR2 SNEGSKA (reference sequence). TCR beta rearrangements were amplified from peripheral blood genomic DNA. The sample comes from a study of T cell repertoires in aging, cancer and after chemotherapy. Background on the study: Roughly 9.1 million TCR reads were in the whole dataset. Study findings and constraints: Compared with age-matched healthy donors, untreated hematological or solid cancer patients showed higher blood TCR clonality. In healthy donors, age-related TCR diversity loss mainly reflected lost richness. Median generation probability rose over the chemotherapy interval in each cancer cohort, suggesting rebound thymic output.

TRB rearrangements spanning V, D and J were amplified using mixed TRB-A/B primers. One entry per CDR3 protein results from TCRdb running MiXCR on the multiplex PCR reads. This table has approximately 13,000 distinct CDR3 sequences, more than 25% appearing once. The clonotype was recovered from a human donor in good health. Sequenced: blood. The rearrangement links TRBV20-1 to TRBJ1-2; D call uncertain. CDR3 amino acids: CSAREDTYYGYTF. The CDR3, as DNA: TGCAGTGCTAGAGAGGATACTTACTATGGCTACACCTTC.